This T cell receptor beta chain appears in the sequencing data of a study of blood T cell repertoires in COVID-19. In the study overall: There were acute and convalescent COVID-19 samples, and they came from the United States, Italy and Spain. T cells, B-cell-depleted T cells, or PBMCs provided the cDNA or gDNA that served as material.

In the original processing: Amplification of reference gene primers was used by the study to estimate nucleated cell counts. Sequenced by immunoSEQ multiplex PCR; TCRdb stores in-frame clones only, minus some. D and trimming come from the DNA, and the V and J calls and clone size come from that table. The data contain more than 200,000 clones, around 80% of them singletons. Germline-derived CDR1 and CDR2 are SGHTA and FQGNSA. The CDR3 totals 16 residues. The J segment lost 3 bases and the V segment lost 1 base, leaving 4 bases of the junction unmatched. Material: peripheral blood. The source of this sequence is a man aged 35 to 55 with acute or convalescent COVID-19. The genes are TRBV7-2 and TRBJ1-3, with 9 bases aligning to TRBD1. CDR3 nucleotides: TGTGCCAGCAGCTTAGGGGGACAGGGAGTTGGAAACACCATATATTTT. It is translated as CASSLGGQGVGNTIYF.